These 11 T cell receptor beta chains share one sample of origin, sequenced in a study of cytomegalovirus exposure and HLA in healthy donors. Primers included in the PCR were 60 Vbeta and 13 Jbeta primers. Assay used: immunoSEQ multiplex PCR; TCRdb lists only in-frame clones, some missing. The table lists about 140,000 clones, roughly 80% of them singletons. Sequences were obtained from PBMCs. These receptors all come from a woman aged 40-49 years in good health and CMV-seronegative.

The chain is built from TRBV11-2 and TRBJ2-4; tentatively, D is TRBD1 (6 bases). The V gene's germline CDR1 is SGHAT and CDR2 FQNNGV. The CDR3 runs to 14 residues. Trimming shortened V by 4 bases and J by 3 bases, and 10 bases separated the two germline ends. CDR3 DNA: TGTGCCAGCAGCTCGGGACAAGACAAAAACATTCAGTACTTC. It translates to CASSSGQDKNIQYF.

This clone has only a few counts. This chain links TRBV7-2 with TRBJ2-7; 9 bases are a match to TRBD2. This CDR3 is 16 amino acids long. Germline CDR1 SGHTA, CDR2 FQGNSA. The V gene end was trimmed by 0 bases and the J gene end by 2 bases; junction bases not matched to a gene: 5. CDR3 DNA: TGTGCCAGCAGCTTAGCAGCGACTAGCGGAACCTACGAGCAGTACTTC. Translated, it gives CASSLAATSGTYEQYF.

The rearrangement links TRBV28 to TRBJ1-5, with D perhaps TRBD1 (6 bases). CDR1 MDHEN and CDR2 SYDVKM come from the germline V gene. V gave up 4 bases and J gave up 6 bases, with 10 bases separating them. The CDR3 has 13 residues. The CDR3 bases are TGTGCCAGCAGTTGGACAGTCGGTCAGCCCCAGCATTTT. This encodes CASSWTVGQPQHF.

This clone was observed a single time. The V gene is TRBV7-6, the J gene TRBJ2-1; TRBD2 matches at 8 bases. Trimming took 5 bases from V and 7 from J; bases not matched to a gene: 7. The CDR3 has 14 amino acids. Germline V gene data show CDR1 as SGHVS and CDR2 as FNYEAQ. The CDR3 DNA follows: TGTGCCAGCAGCCCCAGACGGGGGGGGAATGAGCAGTTCTTC. Its translation is CASSPRRGGNEQFF.

The chain is built from TRBV20-1 and TRBJ1-1; D might be TRBD1 (5 bases). This CDR3 has 8 amino acids. The V end lost 6 bases, the J end lost 10 bases, and 6 bases lay between the germline ends. CDR1 is DFQATT and CDR2 is SNEGSKA in the germline V gene (reference sequence). The CDR3 sequence is CSAQGAFF. The CDR3 coding sequence is TGCAGTGCCCAGGGAGCTTTCTTT.

This clone was detected a few times. The chain couples TRBV7-2 to TRBJ1-4; no clear D gene. CDR3 length: 15 residues. V dropped 1 base and J dropped 6 bases, with 12 bases sitting between them. Germline V gene data show CDR1 as SGHTA and CDR2 as FQGNSA. This CDR3 reads CASSLGSGSHEKLFF. The CDR3 DNA sequence: TGTGCCAGCAGCTTAGGTTCAGGTTCTCATGAAAAACTGTTTTTT.

The rearrangement uses TRBV18 and TRBJ1-5, with a tentative D call TRBD1 (6 bases). CDR1 is KGHSH, CDR2 LQKENI, per germline. Trimming removed 5 bases at V and 6 bases at J, with 14 bases between. The CDR3 is made up of 14 amino acids. CDR3 bases: TGTGCCAGCTCATCAACAGGGTCCGTTCAGCCCCAGCATTTT. It codes for CASSSTGSVQPQHF.

This rearrangement joins TRBV2 to TRBJ2-7; the match to TRBD2 covers 13 bases. This CDR3 contains 14 residues. CDR1 is SNHLY, CDR2 FYNNEI, per germline. The J segment lost 4 bases and the V segment lost 6 bases, leaving 3 bases of the junction unmatched. The CDR3 DNA follows: TGTGCCAGCAGACGACTAGCGGGAGGATACGAGCAGTACTTC. As protein: CASRRLAGGYEQYF.

The V call is TRBV11-1, the J call TRBJ2-5; 7 bases are a match to TRBD1. The CDR3 is 13 residues long. The germline V gene has CDR1 SGHAT and CDR2 FQDESV (reference sequence). Trimming at V came to 3 bases and at J to 11 bases, leaving 9 bases not matched to a gene. The CDR3 DNA sequence: TGTGCCAGCAGCTTTGGGACAGCCTATGAGCAGTACTTC. It encodes CASSFGTAYEQYF.

This sequence joins TRBV6-1 and TRBJ2-3; possibly TRBD2 for D (6 bases). The CDR3 length is 14 residues. The V gene lost 4 bases and the J gene lost 4 bases, with 12 bases spanning the gap. Germline CDR1 reads MNHNS; CDR2 reads SASEGT. This CDR3 is CASSGAGYPDTQYF. CDR3 sequence (DNA): TGTGCCAGCAGTGGGGCGGGATATCCAGATACGCAGTATTTT.

V and J are TRBV28 and TRBJ1-5, with D maybe TRBD1 (5 bases). Germline-derived CDR1 and CDR2 are MDHEN and SYDVKM. V gave up 2 bases and J gave up 5 bases, with 10 bases separating them. The CDR3 has 14 amino acids. The CDR3 sequence is CASSLVGGDQPQHF. In nucleotides, the CDR3 is TGTGCCAGCAGTTTAGTGGGGGGGGATCAGCCCCAGCATTTT.